Shown below are 14 T cell receptor beta chains from a single sample sequenced in a study of T cells in Graves' hyperthyroidism and ophthalmopathy. Regions amplified from RNA transcripts were the TCR beta CDR3 regions. The HTBI primer set drove a first-round RT-PCR of the TCR CDR3. Each CDR3 protein is one row after TCRdb ran MiXCR on the multiplex PCR reads. Among under 400,000 distinct CDR3 sequences, roughly a fifth were seen once, and the ten largest hold 50%. Sequencing was performed on blood. The receptors stem from a woman between 50 and 59 years old with Graves' hyperthyroidism.

This clonotype was counted ten times or more. J is TRBJ2-3 and V is TRBV7-9; TRBD2 matches at 14 bases. With V trimmed by 10 bases and J by 4 bases, 4 bases remained unmatched. The CDR3 spans 14 residues. Germline values: CDR1 SEHNR, CDR2 FQNEAQ (reference sequence). CDR3 sequence (DNA): TGTGCCATGCCGGGACTAGCGGGAGCAGATACGCAGTATTTT. Residues: CAMPGLAGADTQYF.

This clonotype was seen many times. The rearrangement links TRBV3-1 to TRBJ2-1; 10 bases map to TRBD2. The CDR3 covers 15 residues. The J segment lost 6 bases and the V segment lost 0 bases, leaving 2 bases of the junction unmatched. CDR1 and CDR2 from the germline V gene are LGHDT and YNNKEL (reference sequence). CDR3 sequence (DNA): TGTGCCAGCAGCCAAGATCTAGCGGGAGTCAATGAGCAGTTCTTC. This encodes CASSQDLAGVNEQFF.

This clonotype was counted many times. The chain joins TRBV12-3 or TRBV12-4 to TRBJ2-2; no definite D call. The length of the CDR3 is 14 residues. The germline V and J ends were trimmed by 3 bases and 2 bases, with 7 bases remaining between them. CDR3: CASSFSDNTGELFF. In DNA, the CDR3 is TGTGCCAGCAGTTTCTCGGACAACACCGGGGAGCTGTTTTTT.

This rearrangement joins TRBV7-2 to TRBJ2-5; 8 bases align to TRBD2. J was trimmed by 2 bases and V by 1 base; bases with no gene match: 3. The CDR3 is made up of 15 amino acids. The germline CDR1 and CDR2 sequences are SGHTA and FQGNSA. For the CDR3, the DNA is TGTGCCAGCAGCTTAGGGGCTAGCGGGCAAGAGACCCAGTACTTC. Encoded protein: CASSLGASGQETQYF.

The table lists this clonotype with many counts. The V call is TRBV28, the J call TRBJ2-2; D is uncertain. Germline assignment: CDR1 MDHEN and CDR2 SYDVKM. Trimming took off 6 bases at V and 2 bases at J, with 4 bases between the two ends. There are 12 residues in the CDR3. CDR3 amino acids: CASSLNTGELFF. For the CDR3, the DNA is TGTGCCAGCAGCTTAAACACCGGGGAGCTGTTTTTT.

The genes are TRBV10-3 and TRBJ2-5, with D possibly being TRBD1 (6 bases). CDR3 length: 14 amino acids. V gave up 4 bases and J gave up 3 bases, with 12 bases separating them. Germline V gives CDR1 ENHRY, CDR2 SYGVKD. CDR3 sequence reads: CAISVGAGEETQYF. Written as DNA, the CDR3 is TGTGCCATCAGTGTAGGGGCAGGGGAAGAGACCCAGTACTTC.

This clonotype was observed many times. The chain carries TRBV20-1 and TRBJ1-1, with TRBD1 identical over 9 bases. Germline assignment: CDR1 DFQATT and CDR2 SNEGSKA (reference sequence). V was pared by 3 bases and J by 1 base, with 6 bases of the junction left unmatched. The CDR3 sequence is 15 residues long. CDR3 coding DNA: TGCAGTGCTAGCAAGGAGGACAGGGGGAACACTGAAGCTTTCTTT. Its translation is CSASKEDRGNTEAFF.

The genes are TRBV20-1 and TRBJ2-7; 11 nucleotides align to TRBD2. This CDR3 is 16 amino acids long. Unmatched junction bases numbered 8, after V lost 0 bases and J lost 4 bases. CDR1 and CDR2 (germline): DFQATT, SNEGSKA (reference sequence). The CDR3 sequence is CSARDRLAGLNYEQYF. The CDR3 bases are TGCAGTGCTAGAGACCGACTAGCGGGACTTAATTACGAGCAGTACTTC.

This clonotype was counted ten times or more. This chain joins TRBV20-1 and TRBJ2-3; weak D call: TRBD2 (5 bases). The CDR3 has 13 amino acids. Germline CDR1 DFQATT, CDR2 SNEGSKA (reference sequence). Trimming pared 5 bases from V and 8 bases from J, leaving 17 bases between. CDR3 coding DNA: TGCAGTGCTCTGACACGGAGGCTGGGTACGCAGTATTTT. Translating gives CSALTRRLGTQYF.

This clonotype was seen ten or more times. The gene calls are TRBV9 and TRBJ2-1; D may be TRBD2 (7 bases). V was trimmed by 1 base and J by 6 bases, leaving 17 bases between them. This CDR3 contains 16 residues. Germline V gene sequence: CDR1 SGDLS, CDR2 YYNGEE. The CDR3 loop is CASSVRLGGAGNEQFF. The CDR3 coding sequence is TGTGCCAGCAGCGTACGGCTGGGGGGGGCAGGCAATGAGCAGTTCTTC.

This clonotype was seen ten or more times. This chain joins TRBV18 and TRBJ2-7; 9 bases align to TRBD1. The V segment lost 5 bases and the J segment 5 bases; nucleotides outside the gene matches: 10. Germline V gene sequence: CDR1 KGHSH, CDR2 LQKENI. The CDR3 sequence is 15 residues long. The chain's CDR3 is CASSTRGQGFDEQYF. CDR3 nucleotide sequence: TGTGCCAGCTCAACCCGGGGACAGGGATTTGACGAGCAGTACTTC.

CDR3 coding DNA: TGCAGTGCTAATCCCACCCGGGCCCAGGAAGAGCAGTACTTC. As protein: CSANPTRAQEEQYF. The V gene is TRBV20-1, the J gene TRBJ2-7; no firm D call. CDR3 length: 14 amino acids. CDR1 and CDR2 from the germline V gene are DFQATT and SNEGSKA (reference sequence). Trimming pared 4 bases from V and 7 bases from J, leaving 20 bases between.

V gene TRBV28 combines with J gene TRBJ2-2, with 10 bases aligning to TRBD2. Germline CDR1 and CDR2: MDHEN and SYDVKM. CDR3 length: 16 amino acids. Trimming at V came to 5 bases and at J to 0 bases, leaving 3 bases not matched to a gene. The CDR3 DNA reads TGTGCCAGCAGTCAAAGCGGGGGGGCGAACACCGGGGAGCTGTTTTTT. Translation: CASSQSGGANTGELFF.

The chain employs TRBV30 and TRBJ2-2; 7 bases fit TRBD1. V lost 4 bases and J lost 6; bases outside the gene matches: 5. CDR1 is GTSNPN and CDR2 is SVGIG in the germline V gene (reference sequence). This CDR3 comprises 13 residues. CDR3 protein: CAWTKDRAGELFF. The CDR3 bases are TGTGCCTGGACCAAAGACAGGGCCGGGGAGCTGTTTTTT.